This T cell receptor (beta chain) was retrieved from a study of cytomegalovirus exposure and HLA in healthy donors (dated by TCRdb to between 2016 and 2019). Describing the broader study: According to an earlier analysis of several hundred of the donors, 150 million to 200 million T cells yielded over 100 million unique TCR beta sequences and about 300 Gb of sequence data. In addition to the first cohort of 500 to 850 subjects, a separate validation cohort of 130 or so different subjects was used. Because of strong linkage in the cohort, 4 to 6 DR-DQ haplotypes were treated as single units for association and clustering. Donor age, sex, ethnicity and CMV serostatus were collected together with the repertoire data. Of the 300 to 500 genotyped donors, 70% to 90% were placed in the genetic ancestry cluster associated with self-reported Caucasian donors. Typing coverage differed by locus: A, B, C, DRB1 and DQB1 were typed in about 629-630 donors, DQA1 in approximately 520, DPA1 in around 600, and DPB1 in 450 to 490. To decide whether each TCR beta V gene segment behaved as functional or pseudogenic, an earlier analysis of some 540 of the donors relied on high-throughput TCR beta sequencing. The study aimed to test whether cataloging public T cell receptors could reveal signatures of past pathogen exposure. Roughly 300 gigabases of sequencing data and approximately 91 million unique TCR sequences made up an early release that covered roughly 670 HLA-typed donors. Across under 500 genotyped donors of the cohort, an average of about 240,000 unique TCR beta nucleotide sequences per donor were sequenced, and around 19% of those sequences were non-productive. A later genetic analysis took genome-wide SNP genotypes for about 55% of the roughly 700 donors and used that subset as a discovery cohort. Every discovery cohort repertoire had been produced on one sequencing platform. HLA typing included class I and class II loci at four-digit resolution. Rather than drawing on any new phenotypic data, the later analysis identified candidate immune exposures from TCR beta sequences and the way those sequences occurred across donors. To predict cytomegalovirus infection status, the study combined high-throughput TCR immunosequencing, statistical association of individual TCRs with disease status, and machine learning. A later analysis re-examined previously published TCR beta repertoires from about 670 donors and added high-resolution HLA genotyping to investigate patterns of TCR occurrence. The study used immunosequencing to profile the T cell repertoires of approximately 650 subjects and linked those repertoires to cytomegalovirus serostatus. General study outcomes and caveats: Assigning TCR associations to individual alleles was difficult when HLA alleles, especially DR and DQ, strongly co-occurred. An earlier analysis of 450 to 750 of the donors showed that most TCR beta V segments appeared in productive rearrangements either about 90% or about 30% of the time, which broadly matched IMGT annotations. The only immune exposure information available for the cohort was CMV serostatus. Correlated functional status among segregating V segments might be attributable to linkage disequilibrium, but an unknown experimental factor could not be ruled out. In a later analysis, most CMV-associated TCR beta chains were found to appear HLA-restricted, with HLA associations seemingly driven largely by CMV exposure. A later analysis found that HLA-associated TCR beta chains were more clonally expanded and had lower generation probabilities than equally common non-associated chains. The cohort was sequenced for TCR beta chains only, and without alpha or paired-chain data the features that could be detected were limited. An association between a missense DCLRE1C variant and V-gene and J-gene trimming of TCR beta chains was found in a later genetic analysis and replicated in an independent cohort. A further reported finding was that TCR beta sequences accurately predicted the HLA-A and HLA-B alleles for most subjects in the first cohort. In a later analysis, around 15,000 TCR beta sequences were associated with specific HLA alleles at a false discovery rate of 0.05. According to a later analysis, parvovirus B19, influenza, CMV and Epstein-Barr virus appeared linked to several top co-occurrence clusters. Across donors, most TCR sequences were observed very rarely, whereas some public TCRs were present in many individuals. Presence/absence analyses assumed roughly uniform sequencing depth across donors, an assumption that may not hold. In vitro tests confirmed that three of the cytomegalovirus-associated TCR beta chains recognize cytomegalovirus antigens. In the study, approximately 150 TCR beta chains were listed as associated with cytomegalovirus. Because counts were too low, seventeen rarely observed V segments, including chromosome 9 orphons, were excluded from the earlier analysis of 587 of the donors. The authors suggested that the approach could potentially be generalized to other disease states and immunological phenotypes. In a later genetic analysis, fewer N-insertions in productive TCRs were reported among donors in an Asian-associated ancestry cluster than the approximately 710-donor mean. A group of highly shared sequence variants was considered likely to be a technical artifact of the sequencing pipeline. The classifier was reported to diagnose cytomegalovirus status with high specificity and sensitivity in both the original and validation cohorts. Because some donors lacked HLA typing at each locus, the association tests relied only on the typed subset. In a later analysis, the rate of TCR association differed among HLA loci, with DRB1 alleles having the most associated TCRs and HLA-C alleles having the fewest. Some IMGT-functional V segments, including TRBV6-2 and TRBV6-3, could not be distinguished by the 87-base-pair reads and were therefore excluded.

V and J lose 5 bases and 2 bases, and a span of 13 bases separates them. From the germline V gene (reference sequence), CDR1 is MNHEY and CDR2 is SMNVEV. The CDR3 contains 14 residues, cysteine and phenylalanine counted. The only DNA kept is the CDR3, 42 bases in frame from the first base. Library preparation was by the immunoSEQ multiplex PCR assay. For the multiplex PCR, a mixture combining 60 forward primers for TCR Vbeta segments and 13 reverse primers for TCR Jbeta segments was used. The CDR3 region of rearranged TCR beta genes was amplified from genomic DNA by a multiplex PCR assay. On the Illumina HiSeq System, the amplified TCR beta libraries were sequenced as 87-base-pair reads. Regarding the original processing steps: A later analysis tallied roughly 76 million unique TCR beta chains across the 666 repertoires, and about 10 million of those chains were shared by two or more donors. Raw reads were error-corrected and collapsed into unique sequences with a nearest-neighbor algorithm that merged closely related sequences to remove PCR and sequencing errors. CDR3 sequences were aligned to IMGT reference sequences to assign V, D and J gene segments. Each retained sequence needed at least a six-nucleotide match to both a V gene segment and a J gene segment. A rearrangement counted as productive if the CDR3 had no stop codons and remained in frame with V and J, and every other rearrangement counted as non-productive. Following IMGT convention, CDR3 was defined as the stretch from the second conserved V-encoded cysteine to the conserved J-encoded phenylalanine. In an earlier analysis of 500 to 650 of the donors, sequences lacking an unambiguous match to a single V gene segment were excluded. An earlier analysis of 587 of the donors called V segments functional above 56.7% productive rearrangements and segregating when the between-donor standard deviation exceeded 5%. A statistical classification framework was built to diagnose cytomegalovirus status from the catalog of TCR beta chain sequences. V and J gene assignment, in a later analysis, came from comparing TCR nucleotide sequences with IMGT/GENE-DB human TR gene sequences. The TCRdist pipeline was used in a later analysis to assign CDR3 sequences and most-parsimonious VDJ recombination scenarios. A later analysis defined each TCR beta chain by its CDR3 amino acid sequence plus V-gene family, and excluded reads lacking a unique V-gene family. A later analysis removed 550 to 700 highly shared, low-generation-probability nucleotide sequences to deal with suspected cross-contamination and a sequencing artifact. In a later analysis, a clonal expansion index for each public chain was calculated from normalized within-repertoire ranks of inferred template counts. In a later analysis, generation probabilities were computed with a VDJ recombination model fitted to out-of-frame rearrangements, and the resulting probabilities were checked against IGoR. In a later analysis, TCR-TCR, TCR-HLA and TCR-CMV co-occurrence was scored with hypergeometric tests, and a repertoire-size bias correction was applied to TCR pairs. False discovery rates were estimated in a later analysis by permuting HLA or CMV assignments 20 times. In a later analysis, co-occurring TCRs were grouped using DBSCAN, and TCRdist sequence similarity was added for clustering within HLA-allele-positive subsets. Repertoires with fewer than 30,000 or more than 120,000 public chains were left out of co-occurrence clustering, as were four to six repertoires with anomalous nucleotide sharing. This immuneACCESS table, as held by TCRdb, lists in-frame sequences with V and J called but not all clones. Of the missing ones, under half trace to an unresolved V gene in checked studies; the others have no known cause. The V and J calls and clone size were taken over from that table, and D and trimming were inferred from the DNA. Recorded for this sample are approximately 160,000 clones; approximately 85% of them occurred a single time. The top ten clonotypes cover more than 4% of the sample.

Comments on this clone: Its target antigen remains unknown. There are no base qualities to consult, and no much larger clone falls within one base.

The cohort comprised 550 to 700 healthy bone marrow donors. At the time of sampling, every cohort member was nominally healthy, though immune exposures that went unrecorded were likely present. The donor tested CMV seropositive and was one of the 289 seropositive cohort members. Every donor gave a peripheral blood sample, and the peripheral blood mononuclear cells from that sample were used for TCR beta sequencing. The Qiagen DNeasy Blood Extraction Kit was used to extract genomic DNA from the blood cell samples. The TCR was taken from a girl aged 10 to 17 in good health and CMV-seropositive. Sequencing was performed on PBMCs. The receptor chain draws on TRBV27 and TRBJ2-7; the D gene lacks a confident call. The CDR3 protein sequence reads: CASSLTVGPYEQYF. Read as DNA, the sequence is TGTGCCAGCAGTCTAACAGTGGGCCCCTACGAGCAGTACTTC.